This is a list of T cell receptor beta chains from one sample in a study of blood T cell repertoires in COVID-19. Method: immunoSEQ multiplex PCR; TCRdb's copy keeps in-frame clones and lacks some. Among 200,000 to 250,000 clones, about 90% were seen once, and the ten largest hold 1% to 1.5%. Sequencing was done on a sample of peripheral blood. These receptor sequences come from a man aged 30 to 39 with acute or convalescent COVID-19. CDR3s include the opening cysteine and the closing phenylalanine or tryptophan. D genes are given only for firm matches. Size is omitted from some rows. Given values are once, few, many or a class for expanded clones.

D,V,size,J,DNA,CDR3
TRBD2,TRBV18,NA,TRBJ2-7,TGTGCCAGCTCACCCAGCGGGGGGGAGCAGTACTTC,CASSPSGGEQYF
NA,TRBV28,NA,TRBJ2-1,TGTGCCAGCAGTTACGTAAGCGGCCACAATGAGCAGTTCTTC,CASSYVSGHNEQFF
TRBD1,TRBV5-6,NA,TRBJ1-1,TGTGCCAGCAGCAATCGACAGGGCCGTGAAGCTTTCTTT,CASSNRQGREAFF
NA,TRBV5-1,NA,TRBJ1-4,TGCGCCAGCAGCCGCGCGGGGTTCAATGAAAAACTGTTTTTT,CASSRAGFNEKLFF
NA,TRBV28,NA,TRBJ2-7,TGTGCCAGCAGTCCCCACAGGGTTCCTAGAGAGCAGTACTTC,CASSPHRVPREQYF
TRBD1,TRBV28,NA,TRBJ1-2,TGTGCCAGCAGTTTTTTAGAGGGGGCACGGGGCTACACCTTC,CASSFLEGARGYTF
TRBD1,TRBV5-1,NA,TRBJ2-7,TGCGCCAGCAGCTTGATGATAGGGGGCGAGCCCTACGAGCAGTACTTC,CASSLMIGGEPYEQYF
NA,TRBV18,once,TRBJ1-5,TGTGCCAGCTCACGGTCCGGGACTAGGGGCAATCAGCCCCAGCATTTT,CASSRSGTRGNQPQHF
NA,TRBV18,NA,TRBJ2-5,TGTGCCAGCTCCACCAGGGGCTTGAAGCGTGAGACCCAGTACTTC,CASSTRGLKRETQYF
NA,TRBV7-3,NA,TRBJ2-1,TGTGCCAGCAGCTTAATTAGGAGCTCCTACAATGAGCAGTTCTTC,CASSLIRSSYNEQFF
NA,TRBV5-1,NA,TRBJ2-7,TGCGCCAGCACTAAAAAGGGGGATAAGAGCTCCTACGAGCAGTACTTC,CASTKKGDKSSYEQYF
TRBD2,TRBV29-1,NA,TRBJ2-7,TGCAGCGCAGAACTAGCGGGGGGGGTTAGCTACGAGCAGTACTTC,CSAELAGGVSYEQYF
NA,TRBV28,NA,TRBJ1-1,TGTGCCAGCAGTTTTGAGACTGAAGCTTTCTTT,CASSFETEAFF
TRBD2,TRBV7-2,once,TRBJ2-7,TGTGCCAGCAGCTTAGCAGCTAGCGGGAGGTACGAGCAGTACTTC,CASSLAASGRYEQYF
TRBD1,TRBV27,NA,TRBJ1-5,TGTGCCAGCAGTTTACGAATTACCGGGACAGGGAACAATCAGCCCCAGCATTTT,CASSLRITGTGNNQPQHF
TRBD1,TRBV9,once,TRBJ2-7,TGTGCCAGCAGCGTAGGGACAGGGACGTCCTACGAGCAGTACTTC,CASSVGTGTSYEQYF
NA,TRBV2,NA,TRBJ1-2,TGTGCCAGCAGTGAAAACGGCTATGGCTACACCTTC,CASSENGYGYTF
TRBD2,TRBV11-2,NA,TRBJ2-5,TGTGCCAGCAGCTTAGAACTAGTCGGGGGGGAGACCCAGTACTTC,CASSLELVGGETQYF
TRBD2,TRBV5-1,NA,TRBJ2-3,TGCGCCAGCTGGGGACTAGCGGGGAGTACGCAGTATTTT,CASWGLAGSTQYF
NA,TRBV28,NA,TRBJ2-2,TGTGCCAGCAAGATTCCAGTTCAGTACGGGGAGCTGTTTTTT,CASKIPVQYGELFF
TRBD1,TRBV7-6,NA,TRBJ2-2,TGTGCCAGCAGCGACCAGACAGGGGGTCAATCCGGGGAGCTGTTTTTT,CASSDQTGGQSGELFF
TRBD2,TRBV4-2,NA,TRBJ2-2,TGTGCCAGCAGCCAACTTACCGGGACTAGTAACACCGGGGAGCTGTTTTTT,CASSQLTGTSNTGELFF
TRBD1,TRBV19,NA,TRBJ1-5,TGTGCCAGTAGTATGAGTTGGGGCGGGGACAGCGGTAATCAGCCCCAGCATTTT,CASSMSWGGDSGNQPQHF
NA,TRBV4-1,NA,TRBJ2-7,TGCGCCAGCAGCACAGGGTTTACCTACGAGCAGTACTTC,CASSTGFTYEQYF
TRBD1,TRBV6-5,NA,TRBJ2-7,TGTGCCAGCAGCCGGACAGGGGTCGAGCAGTACTTC,CASSRTGVEQYF
NA,TRBV7-9,NA,TRBJ2-5,TGTGCCAGCAGCCCATTTCTCGGACTCATAAGAGAAGAGACCCAGTACTTC,CASSPFLGLIREETQYF
NA,TRBV11-2,once,TRBJ1-1,TGTGCCAGCAGCTTAAATTCCCAACGGTACACTGAAGCTTTCTTT,CASSLNSQRYTEAFF
NA,TRBV11-2,NA,TRBJ1-3,TGTGCCAGCAGAAACAGGTTCATCTCTGGAAACACCATATATTTT,CASRNRFISGNTIYF
NA,TRBV5-6,NA,TRBJ1-1,TGTGCCAGCAGCTTAAAGGGGGTAAACACTGAAGCTTTCTTT,CASSLKGVNTEAFF
TRBD1,TRBV30,NA,TRBJ1-4,TGTGCCTGGAGTCCCCCCCCCGGCAGGGGGACAGAAAAACTGTTTTTT,CAWSPPPGRGTEKLFF
NA,TRBV6-5,NA,TRBJ2-1,TGTGCCAGCAGTTTGACTAGTATTTTCAATGAGCAGTTCTTC,CASSLTSIFNEQFF
TRBD1,TRBV19,few,TRBJ1-5,TGTGCCAGTAGGAACAGGGGAGGCGATCAGCCCCAGCATTTT,CASRNRGGDQPQHF
TRBD2,TRBV12-5,NA,TRBJ2-3,TGTGCTAGTGCCTTGGGGAGCGGGAGCAGCACAGATACGCAGTATTTT,CASALGSGSSTDTQYF
TRBD2,TRBV5-1,few,TRBJ2-5,TGCGCCAGCAGCAAAGTAGCGGGAGGGCCAAGTGAGACCCAGTACTTC,CASSKVAGGPSETQYF
TRBD1,TRBV27,once,TRBJ2-1,TGTGCCAGCAGTTTCCCGACTTGGACAGGGACGGTGGGCAATGAGCAGTTCTTC,CASSFPTWTGTVGNEQFF
NA,TRBV19,NA,TRBJ1-5,TGTGCCAGTAGGCTGGGGGCACCAAATCAGCCCCAGCATTTT,CASRLGAPNQPQHF
NA,TRBV28,once,TRBJ2-1,TGTGCCAGCAGTTTTTTCACAGAGCAGTTCTTC,CASSFFTEQFF
NA,TRBV28,NA,TRBJ1-2,TGTGCCAGCAGTTTGGGCAGCTCTAACTATGGCTACACCTTC,CASSLGSSNYGYTF
NA,TRBV25-1,NA,TRBJ1-1,TGTGCCAGCCGTAGCACGGGGGGCACTGAAGCTTTCTTT,CASRSTGGTEAFF